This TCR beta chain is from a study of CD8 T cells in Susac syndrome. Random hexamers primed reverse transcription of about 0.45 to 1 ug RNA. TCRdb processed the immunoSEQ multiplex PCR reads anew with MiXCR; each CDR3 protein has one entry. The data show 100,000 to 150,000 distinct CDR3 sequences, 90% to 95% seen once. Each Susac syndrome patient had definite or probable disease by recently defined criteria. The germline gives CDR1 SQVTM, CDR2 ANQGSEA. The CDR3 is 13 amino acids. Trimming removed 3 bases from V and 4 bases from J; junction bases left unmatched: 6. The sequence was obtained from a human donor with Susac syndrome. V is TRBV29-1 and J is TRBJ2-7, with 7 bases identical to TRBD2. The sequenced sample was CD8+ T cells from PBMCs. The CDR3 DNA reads TGCAGCGTTGAGGGCGGGAGACCTTACGAGCAGTACTTC. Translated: CSVEGGRPYEQYF.